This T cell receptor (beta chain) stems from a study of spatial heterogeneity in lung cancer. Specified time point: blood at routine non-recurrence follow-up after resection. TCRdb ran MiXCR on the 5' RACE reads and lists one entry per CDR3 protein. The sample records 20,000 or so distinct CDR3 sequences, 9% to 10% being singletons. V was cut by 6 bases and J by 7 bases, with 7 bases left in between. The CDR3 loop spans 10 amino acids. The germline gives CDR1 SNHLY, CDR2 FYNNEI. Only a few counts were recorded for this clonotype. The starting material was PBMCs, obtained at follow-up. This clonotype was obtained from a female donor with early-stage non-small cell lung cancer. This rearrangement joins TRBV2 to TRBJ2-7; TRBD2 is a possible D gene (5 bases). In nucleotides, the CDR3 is TGTGCCAGCAGGGGCGGGGAGCAGTACTTC. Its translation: CASRGGEQYF.